The 32 T cell receptor beta chains reported below all come from one sample, sequenced in a study of cytomegalovirus exposure and HLA in healthy donors. The study ran its PCR with 60 Vbeta and 13 Jbeta primers. Sequencing used immunoSEQ multiplex PCR; TCRdb keeps in-frame clones, though not all of them. This sample has around 120,000 clones, with approximately 80% found just once. The sequenced sample was PBMCs. All receptors derive from a woman aged 40 to 50 in good health and CMV-seronegative.

The J gene is TRBJ1-1, the V gene TRBV29-1; D gene unclear. Germline-derived CDR1 and CDR2 are SQVTM and ANQGSEA. The CDR3 extends over 15 amino acids. Trimming cost V 1 base and J 4 bases, with 16 bases left between them. CDR3: CSVEGARGKTTEAFF. DNA for the CDR3: TGCAGCGTTGAAGGGGCCCGGGGTAAGACCACTGAAGCTTTCTTT.

V usage is TRBV7-9 and J usage is TRBJ1-1, with a possible D match to TRBD1 (5 bases). The CDR3 is 13 amino acids. Germline lookup yields CDR1 SEHNR and CDR2 FQNEAQ (reference sequence). Trimming took off 8 bases at V and 0 bases at J, with 10 bases between the two ends. The CDR3 DNA is TGTGCCAGCCGGGGGACGGTGAACACTGAAGCTTTCTTT. It yields the protein CASRGTVNTEAFF.

J is TRBJ2-3 and V is TRBV5-6, with D possibly being TRBD2 (6 bases). The CDR3 has 13 amino acids. Deletions cut 7 bases from V and 6 bases from J, with 15 bases between. Per the germline V gene, CDR1 is SGHDT and CDR2 is YYEEEE. As DNA, the CDR3 is TGTGCCAGCCTCCTAGCGAGTACTGATACGCAGTATTTT. This encodes CASLLASTDTQYF.

Only one count was recorded for this clone. Other DNA sequences within the sample encode an identical CDR3. The rearrangement joins TRBV5-1 to TRBJ2-7; 10 positions match TRBD1. The CDR3 loop spans 17 amino acids. Germline V CDR1 and CDR2: SGHRS, YFSETQ. V dropped 6 bases and J dropped 3; count of bases not matched to a gene: 15. CDR3 protein: CASKGDRGERWGYEQYF. CDR3 coding DNA: TGCGCCAGCAAGGGGGACAGGGGCGAGAGGTGGGGCTACGAGCAGTACTTC.

The chain recombines TRBV27 with TRBJ1-6; 8 bases map to TRBD1. The CDR3 is 18 residues long. Trimming removed 1 base from V and 2 bases from J; junction bases left unmatched: 7. The germline V gene encodes CDR1 MNHEY and CDR2 SMNVEV (reference sequence). CDR3 nucleotide sequence: TGTGCCAGCAGTTTATGGGGCAAACAGGGGGCCTATAATTCACCCCTCCACTTT. It yields the protein CASSLWGKQGAYNSPLHF.

The chain joins TRBV6-5 to TRBJ1-1, with D possibly matching TRBD1 (6 bases). The V end was cut by 8 bases, the J end by 4 bases, with 11 bases between. Per the germline V gene, CDR1 is MNHEY and CDR2 is SVGAGI. This CDR3 spans 12 amino acids. In DNA, the CDR3 is TGTGCCAGCGTCGGACAGAGCACTGAAGCTTTCTTT. Translation: CASVGQSTEAFF.

The chain is built from TRBV14 and TRBJ2-7; D may be TRBD2 (6 bases). The CDR3 runs 13 residues. V was pared by 8 bases and J by 4 bases, with 15 bases between. Germline V lookup: CDR1 SGHDN, CDR2 FVKESK. The CDR3 sequence: CASAGTSWYEQYF. The CDR3 DNA reads as TGTGCCAGCGCGGGGACCTCATGGTACGAGCAGTACTTC.

This rearrangement joins TRBV11-2 to TRBJ1-1; 8 nucleotides align to TRBD1. This CDR3 region has 15 residues. Germline V gene lookup returns CDR1 SGHAT and CDR2 FQNNGV. J gave up 4 bases and V 4 bases, and 8 bases lay outside the gene matches. As DNA, the CDR3 is TGTGCCAGCAGCTCTGGACAGGGCGAGGGCACTGAAGCTTTCTTT. It translates to CASSSGQGEGTEAFF.

This clone was seen just once. This chain links TRBV27 with TRBJ2-7; 7 nucleotides agree with TRBD2. The CDR3 has 14 amino acids. The trim removed 3 bases at V and 5 bases at J, leaving 7 bases unmatched. CDR1 is MNHEY and CDR2 is SMNVEV in the germline V gene (reference sequence). The CDR3 reads CASSFSEGGHEQYF. DNA for the CDR3: TGTGCCAGCAGTTTTTCTGAGGGAGGGCACGAGCAGTACTTC.

This clone appeared a few times. The chain combines TRBV7-9 with TRBJ2-1; the D gene is possibly TRBD1 (6 bases). The length of the CDR3 is 16 residues. In germline, CDR1 is SEHNR, CDR2 FQNEAQ (reference sequence). The V gene lost 1 base and the J gene lost 4 bases, with 14 bases spanning the gap. CDR3 coding DNA: TGTGCCAGCAGCTTAGGTGGGGGCGGCAGTTACAATGAGCAGTTCTTC. Translation: CASSLGGGGSYNEQFF.

The chain links TRBV30 to TRBJ2-3; TRBD2 matches at 13 bases. With 0 bases clipped from V and 6 bases from J, the junction kept 3 bases outside the gene matches. CDR1 GTSNPN and CDR2 SVGIG come from the germline V gene (reference sequence). The CDR3 loop spans 15 amino acids. The CDR3 nucleotides are TGTGCCTGGAGTGTACTAGCGGGGGGGCGGGATACGCAGTATTTT. Translation: CAWSVLAGGRDTQYF.

This rearrangement joins TRBV15 to TRBJ2-1, with 9 positions matching TRBD2. CDR1 and CDR2 from the germline V gene are LNHNV and YYDKDF (reference sequence). The ends lost 3 bases at V and 8 bases at J; junction bases unmatched: 11. There are 16 residues in the CDR3. The CDR3 reads CATSRPRGGGADEQFF. The CDR3 DNA is TGTGCCACCAGCAGGCCGCGTGGCGGGGGGGCAGATGAGCAGTTCTTC.

CDR3 sequence reads: CASSVDPMGGAFF. DNA of the CDR3: TGTGCCAGCAGCGTAGACCCCATGGGGGGGGCTTTCTTT. V gene TRBV9 combines with J gene TRBJ1-1, with D possibly matching TRBD1 (5 bases). V shed 0 bases and J shed 11 bases, with 14 bases lying between them. The CDR3 totals 13 residues. In germline, CDR1 is SGDLS, CDR2 YYNGEE. Combining the CDR3 with reference TRBV9 and TRBJ1-1 gives the whole variable domain DSGVTQTPKHLITATGQRVTLRCSPRSGDLSVYWYQQSLDQGLQFLIQYYNGEERAKGNILERFSAQQFPDLHSELNLSSLELGDSALYFCASSVDPMGGAFFGQGTRLTVV.

This clone is categorized as medium-sized. V gene TRBV7-9 combines with J gene TRBJ2-2; 10 positions agree with TRBD1. The germline gives CDR1 SEHNR, CDR2 FQNEAQ (reference sequence). The CDR3 length is 16 residues. V shed 1 base, J shed 5 bases, and the junction held 4 bases outside the gene matches. In DNA form, the CDR3 reads TGTGCCAGCAGCTTAGTCGGGACAGGGGATACCGGGGAGCTGTTTTTT. Encoded protein: CASSLVGTGDTGELFF. The full variable domain, completed using reference TRBV7-9 and TRBJ2-2, is DTGVSQNPRHKITKRGQNVTFRCDPISEHNRLYWYRQTLGQGPEFLTYFQNEAQLEKSRLLSDRFSAERPKGSFSTLEIQRTEQGDSAMYLCASSLVGTGDTGELFFGEGSRLTVL.

V gene TRBV5-1 combines with J gene TRBJ1-2; 7 bases map to TRBD1. The V gene end was trimmed by 4 bases and the J gene end by 7 bases; junction bases not matched to a gene: 7. Per germline, CDR1 SGHRS and CDR2 YFSETQ. CDR3 length equals 13 residues. CDR3 in amino acids: CASSGGGGSGYTF. DNA of the CDR3: TGCGCCAGCAGCGGAGGGGGCGGATCTGGCTACACCTTC.

The J gene is TRBJ1-2, the V gene TRBV28; 12 nucleotides agree with TRBD1. Unmatched junction bases numbered 3, after V lost 3 bases and J lost 4 bases. CDR1 and CDR2 from the germline V gene are MDHEN and SYDVKM. This CDR3 is 15 amino acids long. Here the CDR3 DNA reads TGTGCCAGCAGTTTGGGGACAGGGGGCTCCTATGGCTACACCTTC. Translating it yields CASSLGTGGSYGYTF.

V usage is TRBV5-1 and J usage is TRBJ2-3, with TRBD1 matching over 11 bases. Trimming cost V 2 bases and J 9 bases; bases outside gene matches: 11. Germline CDR1 and CDR2: SGHRS and YFSETQ. This CDR3 region has 16 residues. CDR3 sequence: CASSFPNRDRGDTQYF. The CDR3, as DNA: TGCGCCAGCAGCTTTCCAAACCGGGACAGGGGGGACACGCAGTATTTT. Full variable domain (rest looked up from reference TRBV5-1 and TRBJ2-3): KAGVTQTPRYLIKTRGQQVTLSCSPISGHRSVSWYQQTPGQGLQFLFEYFSETQRNKGNFPGRFSGRQFSNSRSEMNVSTLELGDSALYLCASSFPNRDRGDTQYFGPGTRLTVL.

V and J are TRBV7-9 and TRBJ1-5, with 8 bases that match TRBD1. V was pared by 5 bases and J by 0 bases, with 3 bases of the junction left unmatched. Looked up from germline, CDR1 is SEHNR and CDR2 is FQNEAQ (reference sequence). CDR3 length equals 15 residues. The CDR3 DNA reads TGTGCCAGCAGCCTGGGACAGGATAGCAATCAGCCCCAGCATTTT. It codes for CASSLGQDSNQPQHF.

This chain connects TRBV7-9 to TRBJ2-2; 9 nucleotides agree with TRBD1. CDR1 and CDR2 (germline): SEHNR, FQNEAQ (reference sequence). After removal of 5 bases from V and 1 base from J, the junction contained 2 bases not matched to a gene. This CDR3 region has 15 residues. This chain's CDR3 is CASSAGQGNTGELFF. The CDR3 coding sequence is TGTGCCAGCAGCGCGGGACAGGGGAACACCGGGGAGCTGTTTTTT.

The chain joins TRBV28 to TRBJ2-2; possibly TRBD2 for D (6 bases). This CDR3 has 15 residues. Trimming removed 6 bases at V and 5 bases at J, with 16 bases between. CDR1 MDHEN and CDR2 SYDVKM come from the germline V gene. CDR3 loop: CASRRSSGETGELFF. The CDR3 nucleotides are TGTGCCAGCAGGCGGAGTAGCGGAGAAACCGGGGAGCTGTTTTTT.

The chain has TRBV7-7 and TRBJ2-5, with D perhaps matching TRBD2 (5 bases). With 1 base removed from V and 5 bases from J, the gap between germline ends came to 11 bases. This CDR3 is built from 14 residues. In germline, CDR1 is SSHAT, CDR2 FNYEAQ (reference sequence). In nucleotides, the CDR3 is TGTGCCAGCAGCTTAGAGGCAGGCGGGGAGACCCAGTACTTC. Translating it yields CASSLEAGGETQYF.

J is TRBJ2-6 and V is TRBV2; D possibly corresponds to TRBD2 (5 bases). This CDR3 contains 15 residues. CDR1 SNHLY and CDR2 FYNNEI come from the germline V gene. V was trimmed by 8 bases and J by 0 bases, leaving 11 bases between them. The CDR3 sequence is CASGRGDSGANVLTF. CDR3 DNA sequence: TGTGCCAGCGGCCGGGGAGACTCTGGGGCCAACGTCCTGACTTTC.

The rearrangement uses TRBV6-5 and TRBJ1-2; D possibly corresponds to TRBD1 (6 bases). The V gene's germline CDR1 is MNHEY and CDR2 SVGAGI. Trimming stripped 8 bases from V and 6 bases from J, with 16 bases between. This CDR3 is built from 13 residues. CDR3 in DNA: TGTGCCAGCGCGACTGGACAGTACGATGGCTACACCTTC. It yields the protein CASATGQYDGYTF.

CDR3 protein: CASSPGEGTGELFF. DNA of the CDR3: TGTGCCAGCAGCCCAGGGGAGGGCACCGGGGAGCTGTTTTTT. The V call is TRBV7-3, the J call TRBJ2-2; D may be TRBD2 (7 bases). The germline gives CDR1 SGHTA, CDR2 FQGTGA. V lost 5 bases to trimming and J lost 4 bases, with 11 bases between them. The CDR3 extends over 14 amino acids.

The chain uses TRBV11-2 and TRBJ2-3; 14 nucleotides line up with TRBD2. Unmatched junction bases numbered 15, after V lost 5 bases and J lost 14 bases. The CDR3 runs 16 residues. The germline V gene has CDR1 SGHAT and CDR2 FQNNGV. The CDR3 loop is CASSPLPGTSGRVPYF. The CDR3 coding sequence is TGTGCCAGCAGCCCCCTTCCCGGGACTAGCGGGAGAGTCCCGTATTTT.

The chain combines TRBV4-1 with TRBJ1-2; a possible D gene is TRBD1 (6 bases). Germline loops: CDR1 MGHRA, CDR2 YSYEKL. The CDR3 is made up of 15 amino acids. Deletions cut 0 bases from V and 4 bases from J, with 12 bases between. CDR3 residues: CASSQERQGIYGYTF. CDR3 sequence (DNA): TGCGCCAGCAGCCAAGAGCGTCAGGGGATCTATGGCTACACCTTC.

V and J are TRBV2 and TRBJ2-3, with D perhaps TRBD1 (5 bases). The V end lost 3 bases, the J end lost 3 bases, and 13 bases lay between the germline ends. This CDR3 has 15 amino acids. The germline V gene has CDR1 SNHLY and CDR2 FYNNEI. The CDR3 bases are TGTGCCAGCAGTGACTGGGGCAGTGGAACAGATACGCAGTATTTT. Protein sequence: CASSDWGSGTDTQYF.

The chain is built from TRBV19 and TRBJ1-1; D gene uncertain. CDR3 length: 12 residues. V was clipped by 9 bases and J by 11 bases, with 19 bases between them. The germline CDR1 and CDR2 sequences are LNHDA and SQIVND (reference sequence). The CDR3 sequence: CASGSGVVGAFF. The DNA of the CDR3 is TGTGCCAGCGGATCCGGGGTCGTAGGCGCTTTCTTT.

As to this clone: Other DNA sequences in the same sample also yield this CDR3. The CDR3 loop reads CASSLTGSSYNEQFF. DNA for the CDR3: TGCGCCAGCAGCTTGACAGGGAGCTCCTACAATGAGCAGTTCTTC. This rearrangement joins TRBV5-1 to TRBJ2-1, with D possibly TRBD1 on 6 matching bases. The germline V gene encodes CDR1 SGHRS and CDR2 YFSETQ. V was trimmed by 1 base and J by 0 bases, leaving 8 bases between them. The CDR3 has 15 residues. The full variable domain, rest sourced from reference TRBV5-1 and TRBJ2-1, is KAGVTQTPRYLIKTRGQQVTLSCSPISGHRSVSWYQQTPGQGLQFLFEYFSETQRNKGNFPGRFSGRQFSNSRSEMNVSTLELGDSALYLCASSLTGSSYNEQFFGPGTRLTVL.

The V and J genes are TRBV5-4 and TRBJ2-3, with 7 bases that match TRBD2. The CDR3 is 16 residues long. CDR1 is SGHNT, CDR2 YYREEE, per germline (reference sequence). V dropped 0 bases and J dropped 1; count of bases not matched to a gene: 5. This CDR3 is CASSLGGGVGTDTQYF. CDR3 DNA sequence: TGTGCCAGCAGCTTGGGGGGAGGGGTGGGCACAGATACGCAGTATTTT.

The sample holds one count of this clone. The J gene is TRBJ1-2, the V gene TRBV2, with D possibly TRBD1 on 5 matching bases. Per the germline V gene, CDR1 is SNHLY and CDR2 is FYNNEI. The V end was cut by 3 bases, the J end by 8 bases, with 16 bases between. The CDR3 has 14 amino acids. CDR3 DNA: TGTGCCAGCAGTGATTTGGGGGGTCAGAGCGGCTACACCTTC. The encoded protein is CASSDLGGQSGYTF. Based on the CDR3 plus reference TRBV2 and TRBJ1-2, the full variable domain is EPEVTQTPSHQVTQMGQEVILRCVPISNHLYFYWYRQILGQKVEFLVSFYNNEISEKSEIFDDQFSVERPDGSNFTLKIRSTKLEDSAMYFCASSDLGGQSGYTFGSGTRLTVV.

The rearrangement joins TRBV7-9 to TRBJ2-5; TRBD2 matches 9 bases. The CDR3 totals 16 residues. The trim removed 5 bases at V and 7 bases at J, leaving 14 bases unmatched. Per germline, CDR1 SEHNR and CDR2 FQNEAQ (reference sequence). CDR3 sequence (DNA): TGTGCCAGCAGCCCCGAGGAAGCGGGGGGCCGTGGGACCCAGTACTTC. It yields the protein CASSPEEAGGRGTQYF.